These 30 T cell receptor beta chains share one sample of origin, sequenced in a study of blood T cells in healthy people across ages. With a J-beta primer mix and a sample-barcoded 5' primer, a second PCR ran about 7 to 12 cycles. Each CDR3 protein is one row after TCRdb ran MiXCR on the 5' RACE reads. The sample lists over 1,500,000 distinct CDR3 sequences; about 39% were seen once. The sequenced sample consisted of blood. The receptors originated from a human donor in good health.

This clonotype was seen more than once but under ten times. The rearrangement links TRBV6-5 to TRBJ1-2; 11 positions match TRBD1. CDR1 and CDR2 (germline): MNHEY, SVGAGI. With 3 bases clipped from V and 5 bases from J, the junction kept 5 bases outside the gene matches. This CDR3 has 15 amino acids. CDR3 in amino acids: CASSYAGTGGYGYTF. The CDR3, as DNA: TGTGCCAGCAGTTATGCCGGGACAGGGGGTTATGGCTACACCTTC.

This clonotype was detected a few times. The chain employs TRBV12-3 or TRBV12-4 and TRBJ2-2; 7 nucleotides align to TRBD1. J was trimmed by 6 bases and V by 3 bases; bases with no gene match: 4. The CDR3 has 14 amino acids. Here the CDR3 DNA reads TGTGCCAGCAGTTTGTACAGGGGCGCCGGGGAGCTGTTTTTT. This translates into CASSLYRGAGELFF.

This clonotype was found a few times. The V and J genes are TRBV6-5 and TRBJ1-2; a possible D gene is TRBD1 (5 bases). The germline V and J ends were trimmed by 6 bases and 3 bases, with 8 bases remaining between them. The CDR3 is made up of 12 amino acids. Germline V gene data show CDR1 as MNHEY and CDR2 as SVGAGI. The CDR3 reads CASRTQDYGYTF. The DNA for the CDR3 is TGTGCCAGCAGGACACAGGACTATGGCTACACCTTC.

The J gene is TRBJ2-2, the V gene TRBV6-5; D remains ambiguous. With 0 bases removed from V and 3 bases from J, the gap between germline ends came to 8 bases. In germline, CDR1 is MNHEY, CDR2 SVGAGI. This CDR3 contains 15 residues. CDR3 loop: CASSYSRQHTGELFF. The DNA of the CDR3 is TGTGCCAGCAGTTACTCGAGGCAACACACCGGGGAGCTGTTTTTT.

This clonotype was found a few times. V and J are TRBV7-9 and TRBJ1-2; 11 bases fit TRBD1. The V gene's germline CDR1 is SEHNR and CDR2 FQNEAQ (reference sequence). The ends lost 4 bases at V and 4 bases at J; junction bases unmatched: 17. The CDR3 contains 19 residues. This chain's CDR3 is CASSSPPPGQGVGSYGYTF. The CDR3 bases are TGTGCCAGCAGCTCCCCTCCGCCGGGACAGGGGGTAGGCTCCTATGGCTACACCTTC.

The chain joins TRBV12-3 or TRBV12-4 to TRBJ1-5; D is possibly TRBD1 (5 bases). V was cut by 6 bases and J by 0 bases, with 12 bases left in between. The length of the CDR3 is 15 residues. The CDR3 DNA follows: TGTGCCAGCAGCCGGGACCCTTATAGCAATCAGCCCCAGCATTTT. It encodes CASSRDPYSNQPQHF.

The J gene is TRBJ2-7, the V gene TRBV7-9; 8 bases align to TRBD2. CDR3 size: 16 residues. Germline CDR1 and CDR2: SEHNR and FQNEAQ (reference sequence). Losses at the gene ends were 3 bases for V and 3 bases for J; bases not matched to a gene: 10. The CDR3 nucleotides are TGTGCCAGCAGCTTTAAGAGGACTAGCAGCTACTACGAGCAGTACTTC. Amino acids: CASSFKRTSSYYEQYF.

This clonotype was picked up a small number of times. This chain uses TRBV4-3 with TRBJ1-1; 8 bases are a match to TRBD1. V lost 3 bases, J lost 11 bases, and 8 bases stayed unmatched. Germline V gene lookup returns CDR1 LGHNA and CDR2 YSLEER. The CDR3 loop spans 13 amino acids. The CDR3 here is CASSQADREVAFF. The CDR3 coding sequence is TGCGCCAGCAGCCAGGCGGACAGGGAGGTCGCTTTCTTT.

This clonotype appeared a single time. V and J are TRBV2 and TRBJ1-2, with TRBD1 identical over 9 bases. Germline V CDR1 and CDR2: SNHLY, FYNNEI. V dropped 8 bases and J dropped 4; count of bases not matched to a gene: 5. The CDR3 totals 13 residues. CDR3 sequence reads: CASGTGRIYGYTF. The CDR3 DNA reads TGTGCCAGCGGGACAGGGCGCATCTATGGCTACACCTTC.

In this sample, this clonotype turned up many times. This chain links TRBV24-1 with TRBJ2-5; unclear D gene. The CDR3 is made up of 14 amino acids. Trimming cost V 2 bases and J 5 bases, with 11 bases left between them. Looked up from germline, CDR1 is KGHDR and CDR2 is SFDVKD. Here the CDR3 reads CATSDSSKTETQYF. The CDR3 coding sequence is TGTGCCACCAGTGATTCATCAAAAACGGAGACCCAGTACTTC.

The chain carries TRBV2 and TRBJ2-5, with a weak D call TRBD1 (6 bases). Deletions cut 8 bases from V and 2 bases from J, with 12 bases between. This CDR3 contains 13 residues. Germline values: CDR1 SNHLY, CDR2 FYNNEI. The CDR3 DNA follows: TGTGCCAGCGAGGGGGTTGATCAAGAGACCCAGTACTTC. Its translation is CASEGVDQETQYF.

The rearrangement links TRBV20-1 to TRBJ2-1; D is tentatively TRBD1 or TRBD2 (6 bases each). CDR3 length: 15 residues. V was cut by 4 bases and J by 5 bases, with 18 bases left in between. The germline V gene has CDR1 DFQATT and CDR2 SNEGSKA (reference sequence). The DNA of the CDR3 is TGCAGTGCTATTCGAACGGGGGACAACCACAATGAGCAGTTCTTC. Translated: CSAIRTGDNHNEQFF.

A few counts support this clonotype. The rearrangement uses TRBV20-1 and TRBJ1-2; tentatively, D is TRBD1 (5 bases). With 4 bases removed from V and 7 bases from J, the gap between germline ends came to 10 bases. The CDR3 runs 11 residues. Germline CDR1 reads DFQATT; CDR2 reads SNEGSKA (reference sequence). CDR3 DNA: TGCAGTGCTACAGGCGGGACTGGCTACACCTTC. It is translated as CSATGGTGYTF.

This clonotype was seen more than once but under ten times. The chain recombines TRBV6-5 with TRBJ1-2; no clear D gene. Trimming took off 6 bases at V and 7 bases at J, with 15 bases between the two ends. The CDR3 is 13 residues long. The germline gives CDR1 MNHEY, CDR2 SVGAGI. CDR3 in amino acids: CASSPGLEGGYTF. The CDR3 DNA sequence: TGTGCCAGCAGCCCCGGACTGGAGGGTGGCTACACCTTC.

This clonotype was picked up a small number of times. V and J are TRBV4-3 and TRBJ2-1; the match to TRBD1 covers 7 bases. There are 15 residues in the CDR3. Trimming cost V 4 bases and J 9 bases; bases outside gene matches: 12. Germline lookup yields CDR1 LGHNA and CDR2 YSLEER. CDR3: CASSPSPNRGGEQFF. CDR3 nucleotide sequence: TGCGCCAGCAGCCCCTCCCCAAACAGGGGCGGTGAGCAGTTCTTC.

This clonotype was counted once. The chain joins TRBV5-1 to TRBJ2-5, with a weak D call TRBD2 (5 bases). Trimming removed 0 bases from V and 4 bases from J, with 16 bases in between. The CDR3 contains 16 residues. CDR1 is SGHRS and CDR2 is YFSETQ in the germline V gene. Here the CDR3 reads CASSLVFEPEGETQYF. The CDR3 DNA reads TGCGCCAGCAGCTTGGTGTTTGAGCCCGAGGGAGAGACCCAGTACTTC.

The chain carries TRBV18 and TRBJ2-1, with D uncertain. With 2 bases removed from V and 0 bases from J, the gap between germline ends came to 11 bases. The germline CDR1 and CDR2 sequences are KGHSH and LQKENI. The CDR3 is 16 amino acids. CDR3: CASSPRRYASYNEQFF. The DNA of the CDR3 is TGTGCCAGCTCACCAAGACGATACGCCTCCTACAATGAGCAGTTCTTC.

This clonotype was observed a handful of times. This chain connects TRBV29-1 to TRBJ1-2, with TRBD1 identical over 7 bases. The CDR3 has 14 residues. CDR1 and CDR2 (germline): SQVTM, ANQGSEA. V lost 5 bases and J lost 3; bases outside the gene matches: 9. CDR3: CSVSPRQGDYGYTF. The CDR3 DNA reads as TGCAGCGTTTCCCCACGACAGGGCGACTATGGCTACACCTTC.

This clonotype has only one observation. This sequence joins TRBV9 and TRBJ2-7; TRBD1 is a possible D gene (6 bases). Germline CDR1 and CDR2: SGDLS and YYNGEE. V gave up 0 bases and J gave up 1 base, with 11 bases separating them. This CDR3 has 15 residues. The CDR3: CASSVEWGPSYEQYF. CDR3 sequence (DNA): TGTGCCAGCAGCGTAGAATGGGGGCCTTCCTACGAGCAGTACTTC. Full variable domain (missing parts from reference TRBV9 and TRBJ2-7): DSGVTQTPKHLITATGQRVTLRCSPRSGDLSVYWYQQSLDQGLQFLIQYYNGEERAKGNILERFSAQQFPDLHSELNLSSLELGDSALYFCASSVEWGPSYEQYFGPGTRLTVT.

The gene calls are TRBV25-1 and TRBJ2-1, with 9 bases identical to TRBD1. V shed 2 bases and J 6 bases; nucleotides not matched to a gene: 8. This CDR3 region has 16 residues. Germline-derived CDR1 and CDR2 are MGHDK and SYGVNS. CDR3 amino acids: CASSEPSQGAFNEQFF. The CDR3 region has the DNA TGTGCCAGCAGTGAACCTTCACAGGGGGCGTTCAATGAGCAGTTCTTC.

Only a few counts were recorded for this clonotype. CDR3 loop: CASSLVGTSGDGSYEQYF. The CDR3 region has the DNA TGTGCCAGCAGTTTAGTGGGTACTAGCGGGGATGGCTCCTACGAGCAGTACTTC. This chain joins TRBV28 and TRBJ2-7, with 10 bases fitting TRBD2. The V gene's germline CDR1 is MDHEN and CDR2 SYDVKM. J gave up 0 bases and V 2 bases, and 10 bases lay outside the gene matches. The CDR3 length is 18 residues.

The chain is built from TRBV15 and TRBJ1-1; D gene unclear. Trimming took off 1 base at V and 4 bases at J, with 10 bases between the two ends. The CDR3 is made up of 14 amino acids. The germline V gene has CDR1 LNHNV and CDR2 YYDKDF (reference sequence). The CDR3 sequence: CATSRGVGGTEAFF. The DNA of the CDR3 is TGTGCCACCAGCAGAGGGGTTGGAGGCACTGAAGCTTTCTTT.

The genes are TRBV11-1 and TRBJ2-5; D gene uncertain. The V gene lost 4 bases and the J gene lost 0 bases, with 12 bases spanning the gap. Germline assignment: CDR1 SGHAT and CDR2 FQDESV (reference sequence). The CDR3 loop spans 15 amino acids. The CDR3 protein is CASSSDRAYQETQYF. The CDR3 DNA is TGTGCCAGCAGCTCGGATAGGGCGTACCAAGAGACCCAGTACTTC.

This rearrangement joins TRBV5-8 to TRBJ2-7; the D is unclear. This CDR3 contains 16 residues. Germline-derived CDR1 and CDR2 are SGHTS and YDEGEE. Trimming took 5 bases from V and 0 from J, leaving 18 bases between them. The CDR3 bases are TGTGCCAGCAGTTTGCCGCCTCGGGCGAGCTCCTACGAGCAGTACTTC. Its protein is CASSLPPRASSYEQYF.

This clonotype was counted once. The chain combines TRBV7-2 with TRBJ2-1; D uncertain. The V end lost 5 bases, the J end lost 8 bases, and 19 bases lay between the germline ends. The CDR3 contains 15 residues. CDR1 and CDR2 (germline): SGHTA, FQGNSA. The CDR3 DNA is TGTGCCAGCAGCCCCCCCGACCGGGCCAACGATGAGCAGTTCTTC. Translation: CASSPPDRANDEQFF.

To note about this clonotype: At one end the junction does not follow the germline gene, possibly because of a read error. The CDR3 sequence is CASSLEGPYDYTF. In nucleotides, the CDR3 is TGTGCCAGCAGCCTTGAGGGACCTTATGACTACACCTTC. The chain combines TRBV12-3 or TRBV12-4 with TRBJ1-2, with D perhaps TRBD1 (5 bases). There are 13 residues in the CDR3.

The rearrangement links TRBV20-1 to TRBJ2-7, with 8 positions matching TRBD2. This CDR3 has 15 amino acids. Germline CDR1 DFQATT, CDR2 SNEGSKA (reference sequence). V was clipped by 0 bases and J by 3 bases; unmatched bases: 7. The CDR3 region is CSARDYSGGIYEQYF. The CDR3 DNA follows: TGCAGTGCTAGAGACTACAGCGGGGGTATCTACGAGCAGTACTTC.

This clonotype was found a few times. The gene calls are TRBV6-5 and TRBJ2-3, with 8 nucleotides matching TRBD1. Per germline, CDR1 MNHEY and CDR2 SVGAGI. V dropped 5 bases and J dropped 6; count of bases not matched to a gene: 13. The CDR3 totals 16 residues. The CDR3 coding sequence is TGTGCCAGCAGTCCCCCAGGGGCAGGGGGCAGGGATACGCAGTATTTT. Its translation is CASSPPGAGGRDTQYF.

This chain connects TRBV2 to TRBJ1-2; weak D call: TRBD1 (5 bases). Germline assignment: CDR1 SNHLY and CDR2 FYNNEI. The CDR3 has 14 residues. Trimming took off 6 bases at V and 8 bases at J, with 19 bases between the two ends. Here the CDR3 DNA reads TGTGCCAGCAGGCCACGGCGGGGGACTCGGGGCTACACCTTC. It codes for CASRPRRGTRGYTF.

The chain employs TRBV5-1 and TRBJ1-1; TRBD1 aligns across 10 bases. This CDR3 is built from 13 residues. The V gene end was trimmed by 0 bases and the J gene end by 7 bases; junction bases not matched to a gene: 0. Germline V gives CDR1 SGHRS, CDR2 YFSETQ. The CDR3 bases are TGCGCCAGCAGCTTGGGGACAGGGGGTGAAGCTTTCTTT. It translates to CASSLGTGGEAFF.